One and the same sample provided the 8 T cell receptor beta chains below, sequenced in a study of identical twins. Via MiXCR, TCRdb re-called the 5' RACE reads, giving one row per CDR3 protein. The sample lists hundreds of thousands of distinct CDR3 sequences, around 21% seen once, with 4% to 4.5% in the top ten. These same records also appear under a second study, on T cells expressing NK-cell markers.

Material: PBMCs. Every receptor here comes from a woman between 18 and 30 years old in good health.

A few counts support this clonotype. This chain uses TRBV12-3 or TRBV12-4 with TRBJ2-5; D gene ambiguous. The V gene lost 5 bases and the J gene lost 0 bases, with 16 bases spanning the gap. The CDR3 length is 16 residues. In DNA form, the CDR3 reads TGTGCCAGCAGTCCTAACACGCTCTGGTACCAAGAGACCCAGTACTTC. This translates into CASSPNTLWYQETQYF.

This clonotype was counted at least ten times. The gene calls are TRBV20-1 and TRBJ2-1, with D hard to call. The CDR3 covers 15 residues. Trimming left V 6 bases short and J 6 bases short, with 21 bases between. CDR1 DFQATT and CDR2 SNEGSKA come from the germline V gene (reference sequence). CDR3: CSADPVQISSNEQFF. In DNA form, the CDR3 reads TGCAGTGCCGACCCCGTTCAAATAAGCAGCAATGAGCAGTTCTTC.

The chain links TRBV12-5 to TRBJ2-7; the D gene is possibly TRBD2 (5 bases). The length of the CDR3 is 16 residues. Per germline, CDR1 LGHNT and CDR2 FRNRAP. Between the trimmed V and J ends, which lost 0 bases and 0 bases, there was a span of 12 bases. The CDR3 DNA reads TGTGCTAGTGGTTTGGTACTAAGCGGATCCTCCTACGAGCAGTACTTC. It codes for CASGLVLSGSSYEQYF. The full variable domain, with the rest looked up from reference TRBV12-5 and TRBJ2-7, is DARVTQTPRHKVTEMGQEVTMRCQPILGHNTVFWYRQTMMQGLELLAYFRNRAPLDDSGMPKDRFSAEMPDATLATLKIQPSEPRDSAVYFCASGLVLSGSSYEQYFGPGTRLTVT.

The chain links TRBV7-2 to TRBJ1-2; the D gene is possibly TRBD1 (5 bases). The CDR3 is 14 amino acids. The V gene's germline CDR1 is SGHTA and CDR2 FQGNSA. V was trimmed by 2 bases and J by 8 bases, leaving 15 bases between them. The CDR3 nucleotides read TGTGCCAGCAGCTTAAGTCCCAGGGTAGGGGGCTACACCTTC. Its translation: CASSLSPRVGGYTF. The variable domain in full, completed from reference TRBV7-2 and TRBJ1-2, reads GAGVSQSPSNKVTEKGKDVELRCDPISGHTALYWYRQSLGQGLEFLIYFQGNSAPDKSGLPSDRFSAERTGGSVSTLTIQRTQQEDSAVYLCASSLSPRVGGYTFGSGTRLTVV.

The sample holds a few counts of this clonotype. This chain connects TRBV20-1 to TRBJ2-3; no clear D gene. This CDR3 region has 13 residues. Between the trimmed V and J ends, which lost 0 bases and 9 bases, there was a span of 13 bases. Germline CDR1 and CDR2: DFQATT and SNEGSKA (reference sequence). CDR3 in DNA: TGCAGTGCTAGAGATCGAGTAGAACGAACGCAGTATTTT. It is translated as CSARDRVERTQYF.

For the CDR3, the DNA is TGCAGTGCTATGGAGACTACCAATGAGCAGTTCTTC. This gives the protein CSAMETTNEQFF. The rearrangement joins TRBV20-1 to TRBJ2-1; tentative D call: TRBD2 (5 bases). There are 12 residues in the CDR3. Germline CDR1 reads DFQATT; CDR2 reads SNEGSKA (reference sequence). The V end lost 4 bases, the J end lost 6 bases, and 10 bases lay between the germline ends.

The chain employs TRBV5-5 and TRBJ1-3; D remains unclear. The length of the CDR3 is 14 residues. CDR1 is SGHKS, CDR2 YYEKEE, per germline (reference sequence). Deletions cut 0 bases from V and 0 bases from J, with 4 bases between. CDR3 nucleotides: TGTGCCAGCAGCTTGGGTCCCTCTGGAAACACCATATATTTT. It yields the protein CASSLGPSGNTIYF.

The table lists this clonotype with a few counts. The CDR3 reads CSAGREYEQYF. In DNA, the CDR3 is TGCAGTGCGGGGCGGGAGTACGAGCAGTACTTC. V is TRBV20-1 and J is TRBJ2-7, with 7 bases identical to TRBD2. The CDR3 runs to 11 residues. J lost 4 bases, V lost 6 bases, and 3 bases had no gene match. Germline V CDR1 and CDR2: DFQATT, SNEGSKA (reference sequence).